This T cell receptor beta chain derives from a study of pediatric ulcerative colitis. During colonoscopy, one to two rectal pinch biopsies were collected. TCRdb's table, derived via immunoSEQ multiplex PCR, lists solely in-frame clones and lacks some. The sample lists roughly 45,000 clones, 78% occurring once. Broader study findings: Rectal repertoires separated controls, mild-moderate and acute severe colitis. Two rectal clonotypes were found only in ulcerative colitis patients, all of them. Blood-derived T cells may be present in rectal pinch biopsies.

CDR1 and CDR2 from the germline V gene are MNHEY and SVGAGI. CDR3 length: 13 residues. Trimming removed 7 bases from V and 5 bases from J, with 15 bases in between. With regard to this clone: Its antigen is still unknown.

The clonotype was recovered from a girl aged 10-17 years with moderate ulcerative colitis. The rearrangement uses TRBV6-5 and TRBJ2-7; D remains unclear. Material: gut tissue. The CDR3 is CASTPFGRNEQYF. The CDR3, as DNA: TGTGCCAGCACCCCCTTCGGGCGAAACGAGCAGTACTTC.